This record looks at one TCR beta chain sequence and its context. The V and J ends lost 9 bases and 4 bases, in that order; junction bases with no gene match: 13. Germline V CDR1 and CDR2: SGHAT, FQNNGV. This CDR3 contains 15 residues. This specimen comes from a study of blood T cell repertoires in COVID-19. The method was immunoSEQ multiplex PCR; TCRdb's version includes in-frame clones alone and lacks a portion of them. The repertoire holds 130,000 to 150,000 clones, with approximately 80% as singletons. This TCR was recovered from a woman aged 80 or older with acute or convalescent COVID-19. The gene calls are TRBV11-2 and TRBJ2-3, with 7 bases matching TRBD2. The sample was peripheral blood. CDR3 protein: CASTKGRVQADTQYF. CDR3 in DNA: TGTGCCAGTACGAAGGGGAGGGTCCAAGCAGATACGCAGTATTTT.